This T cell receptor (beta chain) derives from a study of metastatic and nonmetastatic thyroid tumors. At the level of the study: Samples came from malignant and benign thyroid patients, and repertoires were compared across blood and tumor or nodule tissue. Study outcomes and limitations: Versus benign nodules, malignant thyroid tumors reportedly had significantly higher TCR beta diversity, in blood and tumor.

Trimming at V came to 6 bases and at J to 0 bases, leaving 12 bases not matched to a gene. The CDR3 runs to 17 residues. Germline CDR1 and CDR2: MNHEY and SVGEGT. In this sample, this clone turned up a few times. Its antigen is not identified. In the original processing: Construction of a distant-metastasis classifier for papillary thyroid cancer relied on CDR3 differences across clinicopathological groups. Using MiXCR, TCRdb reanalyzed the PCR reads. None of the V and J calls come from the authors' own analysis; TCRdb made them. The profile shows tens of thousands of clones, just under 30% of them singletons. Treatment of any kind had been given to no patient before thyroid surgery.

The chain carries TRBV6-2 or TRBV6-3 and TRBJ2-7, with 9 bases that match TRBD2. Sequencing was performed on blood. This clonotype originated in a female donor with papillary thyroid cancer or a benign thyroid nodule (not recorded which). Some clones in this sample may be carry-over from other donors' samples. In nucleotides, the CDR3 is TGTGCCAGCAGGCGCCCCTTACTAGCGGGTCACTCCTACGAGCAGTACTTC. It encodes CASRRPLLAGHSYEQYF.